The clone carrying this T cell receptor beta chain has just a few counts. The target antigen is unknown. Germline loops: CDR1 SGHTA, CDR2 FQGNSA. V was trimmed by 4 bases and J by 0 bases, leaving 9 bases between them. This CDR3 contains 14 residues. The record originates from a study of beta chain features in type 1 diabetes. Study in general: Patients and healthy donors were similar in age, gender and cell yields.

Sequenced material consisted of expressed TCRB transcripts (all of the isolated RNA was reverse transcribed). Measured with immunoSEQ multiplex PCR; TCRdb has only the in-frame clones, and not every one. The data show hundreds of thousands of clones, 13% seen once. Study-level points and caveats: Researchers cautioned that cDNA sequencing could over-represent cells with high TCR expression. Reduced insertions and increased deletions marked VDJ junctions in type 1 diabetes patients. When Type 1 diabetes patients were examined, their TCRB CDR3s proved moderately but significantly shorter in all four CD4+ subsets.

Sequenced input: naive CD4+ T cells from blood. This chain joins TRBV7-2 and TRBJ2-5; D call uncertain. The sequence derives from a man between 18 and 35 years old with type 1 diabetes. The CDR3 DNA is TGTGCCAGCAGCTATCGGGCCGACCAAGAGACCCAGTACTTC. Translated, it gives CASSYRADQETQYF.